The source of this TCR beta chain is a study of cytomegalovirus exposure and HLA in healthy donors. Donors sampled were nominally healthy, though unrecorded immune exposures were likely. The study, taken as a whole, reports: The majority of CMV-associated TCR beta chains were reported as apparently HLA-restricted in a later analysis. HLA alleles were associated with some 17,000 TCR beta sequences in a later analysis at 0.05 false discovery rate. Later analysis revealed greater clonal expansion in HLA-associated TCR beta chains than in equally common others.

The V segment lost 6 bases and the J segment 1 base; nucleotides outside the gene matches: 4. Germline CDR1 is ENHRY and CDR2 is SYGVKD. The CDR3 extends over 14 amino acids. PCR amplification relied on 60 Vbeta primers (plus 13 Jbeta primers). Produced via immunoSEQ multiplex PCR; TCRdb's table is partial and in-frame only. This repertoire shows roughly 150,000 clones, roughly four fifths found once; its top ten account for around 0.97%. Comment on this clone: Antigen specificity is unknown.

The sample was PBMCs. This chain connects TRBV10-3 to TRBJ2-3; 7 bases are a match to TRBD2. This TCR came from a girl aged 2 to 10 in good health and CMV-seropositive. CDR3 protein: CAIRAGDGTDTQYF. Here the CDR3 DNA reads TGTGCCATCAGGGCGGGAGATGGCACAGATACGCAGTATTTT.